These 31 T cell receptor beta chains came from one sample sequenced in a study of monozygotic twins with inflammatory bowel disease. For each CDR3 protein, TCRdb gives one entry from its re-call of the 5' RACE reads, without DNA. Listed are fewer than 550,000 distinct CDR3 sequences; roughly 2.2% falls within the top ten. The sample consisted of blood. The source is a human donor with ulcerative colitis or Crohn's disease, or a healthy co-twin of an affected twin (not recorded which).

The rearrangement links TRBV18 to TRBJ2-1; TCRdb picks TRBD2, but there is no DNA to check that call. The CDR3 runs 17 residues. Germline CDR1 KGHSH, CDR2 LQKENI. The CDR3 here is CASSPRERGGRANEQFF.

The J gene is TRBJ1-3, the V gene TRBV12-3 or TRBV12-4; TCRdb's D gene call, TRBD1, goes unchecked for lack of DNA. The CDR3 is 16 amino acids. The CDR3: CASSAPLRGSGNTIYF.

The chain recombines TRBV7-9 with TRBJ2-2; as DNA is missing, the TRBD1 call by TCRdb cannot be tested. CDR3 size: 13 residues. Germline V lookup: CDR1 SEHNR, CDR2 FQNEAQ (reference sequence). CDR3 in amino acids: CAVLTGGTGELFF.

The chain links TRBV18 to TRBJ2-2. Germline-derived CDR1 and CDR2 are KGHSH and LQKENI. The CDR3 length is 14 residues. This chain's CDR3 is CASSPPTLTGELFF.

CDR3 residues: CSVSTGNEQFF. This chain connects TRBV29-1 to TRBJ2-1; the D call from TCRdb, TRBD1, cannot be confirmed without DNA. Germline V gene sequence: CDR1 SQVTM, CDR2 ANQGSEA. This CDR3 comprises 11 residues.

The chain employs TRBV5-1 and TRBJ2-3; the D call from TCRdb, TRBD1, cannot be confirmed without DNA. CDR3 length equals 17 residues. Germline values: CDR1 SGHRS, CDR2 YFSETQ. CDR3 sequence: CASSLGLTGANTDTQYF.

The J gene is TRBJ2-1, the V gene TRBV18; TCRdb calls TRBD2, which cannot be checked without DNA. The germline gives CDR1 KGHSH, CDR2 LQKENI. The CDR3 has 15 amino acids. The CDR3 loop reads CASSPTAATLGEQFF.

The J gene is TRBJ2-3, the V gene TRBV12-3 or TRBV12-4; TCRdb indicates TRBD2, and absent DNA this call remains unverified. The CDR3 totals 15 residues. This chain's CDR3 is CASSYRLAGTDTQYF.

CDR3 sequence: CASSLGHGSRDNEKLFF. The chain uses TRBV5-1 and TRBJ1-4; the TRBD1 assignment by TCRdb is unverifiable without DNA. CDR3 length: 17 amino acids. Germline V CDR1 and CDR2: SGHRS, YFSETQ.

The rearrangement uses TRBV20-1 and TRBJ2-1; TCRdb's D gene call, TRBD1, goes unchecked for lack of DNA. The V gene's germline CDR1 is DFQATT and CDR2 SNEGSKA (reference sequence). The CDR3 has 16 amino acids. This CDR3 is CSARLWGSAGGNEQFF.

V gene TRBV15 combines with J gene TRBJ2-5. This CDR3 is 13 amino acids long. From germline, CDR1 is LNHNV and CDR2 YYDKDF (reference sequence). CDR3 sequence: CATSTFPRETQYF.

J is TRBJ1-1 and V is TRBV28; TCRdb indicates TRBD1, and absent DNA this call remains unverified. This CDR3 has 11 residues. Germline values: CDR1 MDHEN, CDR2 SYDVKM. The CDR3 sequence is CAIQGRYKAFF. Supplemented by reference TRBV28 and TRBJ1-1, the full variable domain reads DVKVTQSSRYLVKRTGEKVFLECVQDMDHENMFWYRQDPGLGLRLIYFSYDVKMKEKGDIPEGYSVSREKKERFSLILESASTNQTSMYLCAIQGRYKAFFGQGTRLTVV.

The V call is TRBV7-2, the J call TRBJ2-3; the D gene TCRdb calls, TRBD2, cannot be checked with no DNA. The germline CDR1 and CDR2 sequences are SGHTA and FQGNSA. The CDR3 totals 11 residues. CDR3 in amino acids: CASSLDGGQYF.

V usage is TRBV7-9 and J usage is TRBJ1-1. CDR3 size: 13 residues. Per germline, CDR1 SEHNR and CDR2 FQNEAQ (reference sequence). The CDR3 reads CASSSYTNTEAFF.

CDR3: CAISNKQGFSTEAFF. This chain connects TRBV10-3 to TRBJ1-1; TCRdb lists TRBD1, though no DNA is available to test this call. The CDR3 loop spans 15 amino acids. CDR1 is ENHRY and CDR2 is SYGVKD in the germline V gene.

The genes are TRBV25-1 and TRBJ2-2. The CDR3 spans 12 residues. In germline, CDR1 is MGHDK, CDR2 SYGVNS. The CDR3 sequence: CASRPHTGELFF.

The chain links TRBV7-2 to TRBJ2-2; TCRdb picks TRBD1, but there is no DNA to check that call. From germline, CDR1 is SGHTA and CDR2 FQGNSA. The CDR3 has 15 amino acids. The CDR3 loop reads CASSPSDRGRGELFF.

The gene calls are TRBV24-1 and TRBJ2-3; the D gene TCRdb calls, TRBD2, cannot be checked with no DNA. The germline CDR1 and CDR2 sequences are KGHDR and SFDVKD. The CDR3 sequence is 16 residues long. This CDR3 reads CATSDSGTSGTDTQYF.

This sequence joins TRBV5-1 and TRBJ2-7; TCRdb picks TRBD1, but there is no DNA to check that call. The CDR3 length is 18 residues. CDR1 is SGHRS and CDR2 is YFSETQ in the germline V gene. CDR3 residues: CASSLEQGTSTFGYEQYF.

The rearrangement uses TRBV27 and TRBJ2-4; checking the TCRdb D call of TRBD2 is not possible without DNA. Germline assignment: CDR1 MNHEY and CDR2 SMNVEV (reference sequence). CDR3 length equals 16 residues. CDR3 sequence: CASRPLVPLAKNIQYF.

The chain joins TRBV5-1 to TRBJ2-5; TCRdb proposes TRBD2, but this gene call is untestable without DNA. This CDR3 region has 14 residues. CDR1 is SGHRS, CDR2 YFSETQ, per germline. The CDR3 reads CASSLGLVGETQYF.

The rearrangement uses TRBV5-1 and TRBJ1-4. The CDR3 length is 16 residues. Germline V gene data show CDR1 as SGHRS and CDR2 as YFSETQ. Here the CDR3 reads CASSLGTMWANEKLFF.

This chain links TRBV20-1 with TRBJ2-3; TCRdb's assignment of TRBD1 cannot be checked, as there is no DNA. The CDR3 sequence is 15 residues long. The germline V gene encodes CDR1 DFQATT and CDR2 SNEGSKA (reference sequence). CDR3 in amino acids: CSARDRMGVLDTQYF.

The gene calls are TRBV30 and TRBJ2-3; absent DNA, TCRdb's TRBD2 call cannot be checked. CDR1 is GTSNPN, CDR2 SVGIG, per germline (reference sequence). The CDR3 contains 15 residues. The CDR3 region is CAWTSLESNQDTQYF.

The J gene is TRBJ2-5, the V gene TRBV7-9; TCRdb indicates TRBD2, and absent DNA this call remains unverified. Germline V gene lookup returns CDR1 SEHNR and CDR2 FQNEAQ (reference sequence). CDR3 length: 16 residues. The CDR3 here is CASSLIGLIGEETQYF.

This rearrangement joins TRBV18 to TRBJ1-5. Germline V gives CDR1 KGHSH, CDR2 LQKENI. The CDR3 totals 13 residues. This CDR3 reads CASSVDPNQPQHF.

J is TRBJ2-1 and V is TRBV14; TCRdb indicates TRBD1, and absent DNA this call remains unverified. The CDR3 consists of 15 residues. Germline loops: CDR1 SGHDN, CDR2 FVKESK. CDR3 amino acids: CASSHGDRDHNEQFF.

This sequence joins TRBV20-1 and TRBJ1-5; the TCRdb call, TRBD1, lacks DNA for checking. The CDR3 covers 15 residues. Germline V gene lookup returns CDR1 DFQATT and CDR2 SNEGSKA (reference sequence). This CDR3 is CSAEGTDSYNQPQHF.

The chain carries TRBV20-1 and TRBJ2-7; TCRdb returns TRBD1, unconfirmable since there is no DNA. CDR3 length: 12 amino acids. Germline assignment: CDR1 DFQATT and CDR2 SNEGSKA (reference sequence). The CDR3 sequence is CSARGRAYEQYF.

The chain couples TRBV9 to TRBJ2-7; absent DNA, TCRdb's TRBD2 call cannot be checked. Germline CDR1 reads SGDLS; CDR2 reads YYNGEE. The CDR3 covers 13 residues. The chain's CDR3 is CASSVEAQYEQYF.

The chain carries TRBV18 and TRBJ1-5; TCRdb's assignment of TRBD1 cannot be checked, as there is no DNA. CDR1 and CDR2 from the germline V gene are KGHSH and LQKENI. The CDR3 has 14 amino acids. The CDR3 sequence: CASSPGAENRPQHF.